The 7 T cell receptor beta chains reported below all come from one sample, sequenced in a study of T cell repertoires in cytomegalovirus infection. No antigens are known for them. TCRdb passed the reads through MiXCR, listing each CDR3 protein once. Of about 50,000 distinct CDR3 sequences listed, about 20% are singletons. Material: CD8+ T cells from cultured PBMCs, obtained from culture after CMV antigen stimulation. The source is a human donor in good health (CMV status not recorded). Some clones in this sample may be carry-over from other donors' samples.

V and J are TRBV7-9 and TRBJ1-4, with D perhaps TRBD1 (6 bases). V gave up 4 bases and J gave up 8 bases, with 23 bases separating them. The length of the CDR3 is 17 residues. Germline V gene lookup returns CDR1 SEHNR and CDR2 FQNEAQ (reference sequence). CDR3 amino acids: CASSSAQSTGMLEKLFF. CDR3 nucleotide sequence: TGTGCCAGCAGCTCAGCCCAAAGTACAGGGATGCTCGAAAAACTGTTTTTT.

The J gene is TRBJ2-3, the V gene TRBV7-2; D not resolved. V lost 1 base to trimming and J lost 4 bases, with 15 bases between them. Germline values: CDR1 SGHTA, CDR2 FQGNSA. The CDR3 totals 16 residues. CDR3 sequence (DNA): TGTGCCAGCAGCTTAGTGGGCTTGCTCCTTTCAGATACGCAGTATTTT. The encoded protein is CASSLVGLLLSDTQYF.

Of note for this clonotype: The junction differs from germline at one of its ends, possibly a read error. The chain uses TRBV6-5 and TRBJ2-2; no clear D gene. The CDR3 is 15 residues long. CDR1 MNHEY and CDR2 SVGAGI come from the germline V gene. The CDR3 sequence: CASSYYEGDTGELFF. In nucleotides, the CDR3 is TGTGCAAGCAGTTACTATGAAGGAGACACCGGGGAGCTGTTTTTT.

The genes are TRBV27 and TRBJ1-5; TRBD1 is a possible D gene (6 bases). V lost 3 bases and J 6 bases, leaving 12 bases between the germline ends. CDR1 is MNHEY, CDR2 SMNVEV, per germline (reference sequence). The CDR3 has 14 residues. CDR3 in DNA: TGTGCCAGCAGTTTCGGGGGGGGCCGTCAGCCCCAGCATTTT. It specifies CASSFGGGRQPQHF.

The CDR3 sequence: CASSFPTVNYGYTF. The DNA for the CDR3 is TGTGCCAGCAGCTTCCCGACGGTGAACTATGGCTACACCTTC. V is TRBV7-9 and J is TRBJ1-2, with D uncertain. Trimming pared 3 bases from V and 2 bases from J, leaving 10 bases between. Germline CDR1 and CDR2: SEHNR and FQNEAQ (reference sequence). This CDR3 is built from 14 residues.

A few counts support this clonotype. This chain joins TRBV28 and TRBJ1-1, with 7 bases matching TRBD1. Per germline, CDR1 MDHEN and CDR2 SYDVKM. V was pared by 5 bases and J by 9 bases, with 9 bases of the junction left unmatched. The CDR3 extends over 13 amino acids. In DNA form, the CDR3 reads TGTGCCAGCAGTACCACAGGGGCTCGCCAAGCTTTCTTT. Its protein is CASSTTGARQAFF.

CDR3 amino acids: CASSFGLVNEQFF. The DNA for the CDR3 is TGTGCCAGCAGCTTTGGACTAGTCAATGAGCAGTTCTTC. V and J are TRBV7-6 and TRBJ2-1, with 7 bases identical to TRBD2. Germline CDR1 and CDR2: SGHVS and FNYEAQ. J gave up 6 bases and V 3 bases, and 2 bases lay outside the gene matches. CDR3 length: 13 residues.